This TCR beta chain was documented in a study of T cell responses to AZD1222 COVID-19 vaccine. The ends were cut back, 0 bases at V and 1 base at J, with 10 bases in the middle. Per germline, CDR1 SGHTS and CDR2 YDEGEE. CDR3 length equals 15 residues. General study points: Rises in breadth and depth of Spike-specific TCRs came after two AZD1222 doses. No repertoire was sampled before or during the peak T cell response, only after it.

The data were produced by immunoSEQ multiplex PCR, yet TCRdb's version contains in-frame clones alone and is incomplete. The repertoire holds more than 85,000 clones, with around 82% as singletons. Points on this clone: No antigen is known for it.

The chain uses TRBV5-8 and TRBJ1-1, with D perhaps matching TRBD1 (5 bases). This TCR was sampled from an adult in good health. The material was peripheral blood, obtained on day 0 of AZD1222 vaccination. The CDR3 is CASSLVFRANTEAFF. The CDR3 nucleotides read TGTGCCAGCAGCTTGGTTTTCAGGGCGAACACTGAAGCTTTCTTT. The full variable domain, its missing parts supplied by reference TRBV5-8 and TRBJ1-1, is EAGVTQSPTHLIKTRGQQATLRCSPISGHTSVYWYQQALGLGLQFLLWYDEGEERNRGNFPPRFSGRQFPNYSSELNVNALELEDSALYLCASSLVFRANTEAFFGQGTRLTVV.